This TCR beta chain was captured in a study of blood T cell repertoires in COVID-19. Clones were read by immunoSEQ multiplex PCR, and TCRdb kept only the in-frame ones, dropping some. The table has roughly 100,000 clones, 70% to 85% seen once. Looked up from germline, CDR1 is SGDLS and CDR2 is YYNGEE. V was shortened by 0 bases and J by 0 bases, with 13 bases between the two germline ends. The CDR3 covers 17 residues. The chain recombines TRBV9 with TRBJ1-3, with D possibly TRBD1 on 6 matching bases. The TCR sequence derives from a woman aged 55-75 years with acute or convalescent COVID-19. Material: peripheral blood. The CDR3, as DNA: TGTGCCAGCAGCGTAGAGAACAGGGCCTTCTCTGGAAACACCATATATTTT. Its protein product is CASSVENRAFSGNTIYF.